Listed below are T cell receptor beta chains from one sample, sequenced in a study of cytomegalovirus exposure and HLA in healthy donors. Sequenced by immunoSEQ multiplex PCR; TCRdb stores in-frame clones only, minus some. Of some 190,000 clones in the sample, about 80% were seen once. Sequenced: PBMCs. These receptors all stem from a man aged 35-49 years in good health and CMV-seropositive. CDR3s include the opening cysteine and the closing phenylalanine or tryptophan. A D gene is named only where the DNA matches it firmly. Size is stated for part of the rows, as once, few or many counts, or as a class when the clone is expanded.

d_gene: NA; j_gene: TRBJ2-2; abundance: NA; v_gene: TRBV4-3; CDR3nt: TGCGCCAGCAGCCAAGGGACTCCGAACACCGGGGAGCTGTTTTTT; CDR3aa: CASSQGTPNTGELFF
d_gene: NA; j_gene: TRBJ2-5; abundance: NA; v_gene: TRBV4-2; CDR3nt: TGTGCCAGCAGCCAAGTATCCTCCCTCCCTTTACAAGAGACCCAGTACTTC; CDR3aa: CASSQVSSLPLQETQYF
d_gene: NA; j_gene: TRBJ2-7; abundance: NA; v_gene: TRBV6-5; CDR3nt: TGTGCCAGCAGTTACGGGGGCCAGGACACGTTCTTCGAGCAGTACTTC; CDR3aa: CASSYGGQDTFFEQYF
d_gene: NA; j_gene: TRBJ1-5; abundance: NA; v_gene: TRBV7-9; CDR3nt: TGTGCCAGCAGCCGAGACGGTCGGGCCAGGGCTTCGCCCCAGCATTTT; CDR3aa: CASSRDGRARASPQHF
d_gene: NA; j_gene: TRBJ2-3; abundance: NA; v_gene: TRBV27; CDR3nt: TGTGCCAGCAGACGACCAGGGGCCTCCGATACGCAGTATTTT; CDR3aa: CASRRPGASDTQYF
d_gene: NA; j_gene: TRBJ1-1; abundance: once; v_gene: TRBV6-6; CDR3nt: TGTGCCAGCAGTCTACCGAGCAGGGGCGCTGAAGCTTTCTTT; CDR3aa: CASSLPSRGAEAFF
d_gene: TRBD2; j_gene: TRBJ2-7; abundance: NA; v_gene: TRBV29-1; CDR3nt: TGCAGCGCGGGAGCGGGAGGTTCGTACGAGCAGTACTTC; CDR3aa: CSAGAGGSYEQYF
d_gene: TRBD1; j_gene: TRBJ1-5; abundance: NA; v_gene: TRBV19; CDR3nt: TGTGCCAGTAGTATAGGGGGGTGGGCAGGGGGCATCAATCAGCCCCAGCATTTT; CDR3aa: CASSIGGWAGGINQPQHF
d_gene: NA; j_gene: TRBJ2-3; abundance: NA; v_gene: TRBV27; CDR3nt: TGTGCCAGCAGCCCCATTGGTAGACGGGGGGCGGGAGATACGCAGTATTTT; CDR3aa: CASSPIGRRGAGDTQYF
d_gene: NA; j_gene: TRBJ2-5; abundance: NA; v_gene: TRBV5-1; CDR3nt: TGCGCCAGCAGCTTGGGACCACCCCCGGGGGAGACCCAGTACTTC; CDR3aa: CASSLGPPPGETQYF
d_gene: NA; j_gene: TRBJ2-3; abundance: NA; v_gene: TRBV6-5; CDR3nt: TGTGCCAGCAGTTACTCGCTGACGGGGATTGAAGATACGCAGTATTTT; CDR3aa: CASSYSLTGIEDTQYF
d_gene: NA; j_gene: TRBJ2-2; abundance: NA; v_gene: TRBV5-5; CDR3nt: TGTGCCAGCAGCTTGTGGGGTACAGTGGAGGCCGGGGAGCTGTTTTTT; CDR3aa: CASSLWGTVEAGELFF